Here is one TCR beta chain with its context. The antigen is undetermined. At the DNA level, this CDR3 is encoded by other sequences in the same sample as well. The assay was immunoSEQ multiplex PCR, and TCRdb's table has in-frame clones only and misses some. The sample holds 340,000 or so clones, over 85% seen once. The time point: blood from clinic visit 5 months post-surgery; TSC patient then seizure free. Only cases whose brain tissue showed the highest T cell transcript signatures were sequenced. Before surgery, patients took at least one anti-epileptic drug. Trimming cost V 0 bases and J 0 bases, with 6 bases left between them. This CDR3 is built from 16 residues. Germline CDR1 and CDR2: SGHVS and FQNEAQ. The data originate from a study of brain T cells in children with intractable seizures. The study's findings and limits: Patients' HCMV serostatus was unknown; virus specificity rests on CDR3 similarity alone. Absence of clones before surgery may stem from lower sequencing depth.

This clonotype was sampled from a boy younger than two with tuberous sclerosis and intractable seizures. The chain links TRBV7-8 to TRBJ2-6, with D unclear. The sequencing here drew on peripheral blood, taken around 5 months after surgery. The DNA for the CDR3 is TGTGCCAGCAGCTTAGCGGGCGACTCTGGGGCCAACGTCCTGACTTTC. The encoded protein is CASSLAGDSGANVLTF. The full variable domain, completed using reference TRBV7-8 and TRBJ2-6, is GAGVSQSPRYKVAKRGQDVALRCDPISGHVSLFWYQQALGQGPEFLTYFQNEAQLDKSGLPSDRFFAERPEGSVSTLKIQRTQQEDSAVYLCASSLAGDSGANVLTFGAGSRLTVL.